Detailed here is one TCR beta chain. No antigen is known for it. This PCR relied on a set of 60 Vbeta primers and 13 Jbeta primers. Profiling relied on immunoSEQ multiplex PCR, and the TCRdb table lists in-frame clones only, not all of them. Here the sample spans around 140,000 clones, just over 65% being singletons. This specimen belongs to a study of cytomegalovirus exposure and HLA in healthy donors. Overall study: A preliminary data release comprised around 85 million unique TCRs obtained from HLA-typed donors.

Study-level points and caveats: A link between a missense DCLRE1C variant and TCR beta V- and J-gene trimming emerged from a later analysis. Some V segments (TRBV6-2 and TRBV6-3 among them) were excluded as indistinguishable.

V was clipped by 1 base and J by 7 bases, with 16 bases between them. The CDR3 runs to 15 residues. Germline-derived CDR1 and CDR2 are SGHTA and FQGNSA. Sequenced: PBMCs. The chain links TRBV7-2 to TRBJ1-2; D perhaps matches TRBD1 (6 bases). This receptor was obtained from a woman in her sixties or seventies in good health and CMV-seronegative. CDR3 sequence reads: CASSLVQGRGGGYTF. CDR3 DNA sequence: TGTGCCAGCAGCTTAGTTCAGGGGCGGGGGGGTGGCTACACCTTC.